This T cell receptor beta chain comes out of a study of OX40 agonist ivuxolimab in advanced cancers. This CDR3 comprises 14 residues. Trimming pared 7 bases from V and 0 bases from J, leaving 13 bases between. The germline V gene has CDR1 ENHRY and CDR2 SYGVKD. The assay was immunoSEQ multiplex PCR, and TCRdb's table has in-frame clones only and misses some. The table includes under 60,000 clones, roughly 90% detected once. Sample: CD4+ or CD8+ T cells sorted from blood, taken in a trial of the OX40 agonist ivuxolimab. This TCR was recovered from an adult with an advanced solid tumor such as melanoma, head and neck, liver or kidney cancer. The J gene is TRBJ2-7, the V gene TRBV10-3, with D possibly being TRBD2 (6 bases). For the CDR3, the DNA is TGTGCCATCAAAGGGCGGGGAAGCTCCTACGAGCAGTACTTC. The encoded protein is CAIKGRGSSYEQYF.